This TCR beta chain was identified in a study of a mutant IDH1 vaccine in newly diagnosed glioma. Study-level background: Treated patients had a mean age of approximately 40 years and a roughly 62% male, roughly 40% female split. Overall study findings and caveats: Pseudoprogression appears to have had no connection to changes in top peripheral T cell clonotypes.

The protocol was immunoSEQ multiplex PCR, while the TCRdb copy is restricted to in-frame clones and leaves out a portion. This table has about 30,000 clones, about 90% appearing once. A note on this clone: The target antigen is unknown.

This CDR3 region has 14 residues. Per germline, CDR1 LNHDA and CDR2 SQIVND (reference sequence). Losses at the gene ends were 9 bases for V and 2 bases for J; bases not matched to a gene: 10. Time point in this sample: week 11, during vaccination. What each vaccine dose contained was 300 ug of mutant IDH1 20-mer peptide, accompanied by topical imiquimod. Sequencing used PBMCs, obtained from a glioma patient whose treatment included an IDH1 peptide vaccine. This TCR was recovered from a man younger than 30 with glioma. The V call is TRBV19, the J call TRBJ2-7, with TRBD2 matching over 7 bases. The DNA of the CDR3 is TGTGCCAGCTCAGCCGCGGGGGAAACCTACGAGCAGTACTTC. It specifies CASSAAGETYEQYF.